This record concerns one TCR beta chain sequence. Its antigen is as yet unknown. V was trimmed by 7 bases and J by 7 bases, leaving 16 bases between them. The CDR3 sequence is 14 residues long. The germline V gene encodes CDR1 MDHEN and CDR2 SYDVKM. These data come from a study of lymphopenia after photon versus proton radiotherapy. Notes on the study in general: A bigger post-nadir fall in TCR diversity correlated inversely with survival time in deceased patients. Oligoclonal CD8+ Temra expansion after nadir drove photon patients' diversity drop.

Here immunoSEQ multiplex PCR was the method, and the copy in TCRdb shows in-frame clones only, minus some. The sample consists of roughly 40,000 clones, 70% to 90% of them appearing once. The TCR was taken from a woman in her 70s with pancreatic cancer. Some clones in this sample may be carry-over from other donors' samples. Sequenced material: peripheral blood, taken from a patient treated with proton-based radiotherapy. The rearrangement uses TRBV28 and TRBJ2-2; D remains unclear. The CDR3 nucleotides read TGTGCCAGCACCTTAGGACCGTTAAGCGGGGAGCTGTTTTTT. Residues: CASTLGPLSGELFF. Drawing the rest from reference TRBV28 and TRBJ2-2, the complete variable domain is DVKVTQSSRYLVKRTGEKVFLECVQDMDHENMFWYRQDPGLGLRLIYFSYDVKMKEKGDIPEGYSVSREKKERFSLILESASTNQTSMYLCASTLGPLSGELFFGEGSRLTVL.